The 21 T cell receptor beta chains given below trace back to one sample, sequenced in a study of blood T cell repertoires in COVID-19. Some clones are missing from TCRdb's copy, which holds only in-frame ones; the method was immunoSEQ multiplex PCR. The data show 200,000 or so clones, roughly 81% seen once. The sample taken for sequencing was peripheral blood. The receptors shown here come from a woman of 80 years or more with COVID-19, enrolled during active disease.

For this clone: Relative to the germline gene, one junction end is altered; a read error may explain this. The chain joins TRBV5-4 to TRBJ2-1, with 7 positions matching TRBD2. Germline V gene sequence: CDR1 SGHNT, CDR2 YYREEE (reference sequence). This CDR3 has 12 residues. Here the CDR3 DNA reads TGTGCCAGCAGCTTTGGGCTAGCGGCGAGCATCTTC. Translation gives CASSFGLAASIF.

This clone has more than one count but fewer than ten. This sequence joins TRBV11-2 and TRBJ2-5; 15 bases map to TRBD2. CDR1 is SGHAT, CDR2 FQNNGV, per germline. V dropped 1 base and J dropped 9; count of bases not matched to a gene: 9. The CDR3 has 17 residues. The DNA for the CDR3 is TGTGCCAGCAGCTTAGCCCGGCGGACTAGCGGGAGGGGGGCCCAGTACTTC. This gives the protein CASSLARRTSGRGAQYF.

V gene TRBV27 combines with J gene TRBJ2-1; D is possibly TRBD1 (6 bases). CDR3 length: 14 residues. V gave up 2 bases and J gave up 7 bases, with 12 bases separating them. Germline CDR1 and CDR2: MNHEY and SMNVEV (reference sequence). The CDR3 bases are TGTGCCAGCAGTTTAGGAACAGGGCCGAATGAGCAGTTCTTC. Amino acids: CASSLGTGPNEQFF.

This clone was recorded only once. The sample carries other DNA sequences with the same CDR3. The rearrangement links TRBV5-1 to TRBJ1-2; D might be TRBD1 (5 bases). The CDR3 spans 14 residues. The V end lost 1 base, the J end lost 3 bases, and 10 bases lay between the germline ends. Per the germline V gene, CDR1 is SGHRS and CDR2 is YFSETQ. CDR3 loop: CASSLQGAHYGYTF. The CDR3 DNA reads TGCGCCAGCAGCTTGCAAGGGGCCCACTATGGCTACACCTTC.

This clone was recorded only once. V usage is TRBV6-1 and J usage is TRBJ1-4, with D tentatively TRBD1 (5 bases). There are 14 residues in the CDR3. CDR1 and CDR2 from the germline V gene are MNHNS and SASEGT. V was clipped by 3 bases and J by 8 bases, with 13 bases between them. The CDR3 is CASSDGKGREKLFF. CDR3 bases: TGTGCCAGCAGTGACGGGAAGGGGAGGGAAAAACTGTTTTTT.

This clone was observed a handful of times. Here the CDR3 reads CASSLVPEKDSPLHF. CDR3 coding DNA: TGCGCCAGCAGCTTGGTACCAGAAAAAGATTCACCCCTCCACTTT. This chain joins TRBV5-1 and TRBJ1-6; D call uncertain. The V and J ends lost 0 bases and 8 bases respectively, with 12 bases between them. Germline loops: CDR1 SGHRS, CDR2 YFSETQ. The CDR3 totals 15 residues. Supplemented by reference TRBV5-1 and TRBJ1-6, the full variable domain reads KAGVTQTPRYLIKTRGQQVTLSCSPISGHRSVSWYQQTPGQGLQFLFEYFSETQRNKGNFPGRFSGRQFSNSRSEMNVSTLELGDSALYLCASSLVPEKDSPLHFGNGTRLTVT.

This chain links TRBV19 with TRBJ2-7; 11 bases agree with TRBD1. Trimming at V came to 4 bases and at J to 4 bases, leaving 3 bases not matched to a gene. Looked up from germline, CDR1 is LNHDA and CDR2 is SQIVND (reference sequence). The CDR3 contains 14 residues. The CDR3 spells CASSSRDRGYEQYF. The CDR3 DNA follows: TGTGCCAGTAGTAGCCGGGACAGGGGGTACGAGCAGTACTTC.

The chain's CDR3 is CASSSRTEFNEKLFF. CDR3 bases: TGTGCCAGCAGTTCCCGGACAGAGTTTAATGAAAAACTGTTTTTT. The chain recombines TRBV27 with TRBJ1-4, with TRBD1 as a possible D gene (6 bases). Looked up from germline, CDR1 is MNHEY and CDR2 is SMNVEV (reference sequence). The V end lost 4 bases, the J end lost 4 bases, and 13 bases lay between the germline ends. The CDR3 runs to 15 residues. Filled out from reference TRBV27 and TRBJ1-4, the complete variable domain reads EAQVTQNPRYLITVTGKKLTVTCSQNMNHEYMSWYRQDPGLGLRQIYYSMNVEVTDKGDVPEGYKVSRKEKRNFPLILESPSPNQTSLYFCASSSRTEFNEKLFFGSGTQLSVL.

The rearrangement joins TRBV2 to TRBJ2-7; 8 bases line up with TRBD1. This CDR3 is 12 amino acids long. The germline V gene has CDR1 SNHLY and CDR2 FYNNEI. Trimming cost V 7 bases and J 1 base; bases outside gene matches: 0. In nucleotides, the CDR3 is TGTGCCAGCAACAGGGGGTCCTACGAGCAGTACTTC. This gives the protein CASNRGSYEQYF.

This clone was counted a few times. V and J are TRBV12-5 and TRBJ1-2, with TRBD1 matching over 7 bases. This CDR3 is 15 amino acids long. J gave up 4 bases and V 0 bases, and 5 bases lay outside the gene matches. The germline gives CDR1 LGHNT, CDR2 FRNRAP. This CDR3 is CASGLVTGNSYGYTF. The CDR3 DNA reads as TGTGCTAGTGGTTTGGTGACAGGGAACAGCTATGGCTACACCTTC.

This clone was observed once. The chain couples TRBV10-2 to TRBJ2-3; 9 bases agree with TRBD1. J gave up 4 bases and V 6 bases, and 5 bases lay outside the gene matches. CDR1 is WSHSY and CDR2 is SAAADI in the germline V gene. This CDR3 is 14 amino acids long. The CDR3 here is CASSPRTGADTQYF. CDR3 coding DNA: TGCGCCAGCAGCCCGAGGACAGGGGCAGATACGCAGTATTTT.

This chain joins TRBV30 and TRBJ1-4; D is unclear. In germline, CDR1 is GTSNPN, CDR2 SVGIG (reference sequence). The CDR3 length is 13 residues. With 3 bases removed from V and 5 bases from J, the gap between germline ends came to 10 bases. The CDR3 DNA is TGTGCCTGGAGAAGGACTGAAAATGAAAAACTGTTTTTT. This gives the protein CAWRRTENEKLFF.

This rearrangement joins TRBV28 to TRBJ2-4; a weak D match, TRBD1 (5 bases). This CDR3 has 14 residues. Trimming took 5 bases from V and 6 from J, leaving 14 bases between them. CDR1 and CDR2 from the germline V gene are MDHEN and SYDVKM. This CDR3 reads CASSTPTVANIQYF. DNA for the CDR3: TGTGCCAGCAGTACACCGACAGTGGCAAACATTCAGTACTTC.

V and J are TRBV19 and TRBJ2-7; 9 bases fit TRBD1. The CDR3 contains 14 residues. V shed 2 bases and J 6 bases; nucleotides not matched to a gene: 5. CDR1 is LNHDA and CDR2 is SQIVND in the germline V gene (reference sequence). The DNA for the CDR3 is TGTGCCAGTAGTATACCGGGACAGGGAGCCGAGCAGTACTTC. The encoded protein is CASSIPGQGAEQYF.

The CDR3 coding sequence is TGTGCCAGCAGCTGGACTAGCGGGGCCTACAATGAGCAGTTCTTC. It codes for CASSWTSGAYNEQFF. The genes are TRBV5-4 and TRBJ2-1; 12 bases match TRBD2. The germline CDR1 and CDR2 sequences are SGHNT and YYREEE (reference sequence). Unmatched junction bases numbered 0, after V lost 3 bases and J lost 2 bases. This CDR3 contains 15 residues.

This clone was counted once. The V gene is TRBV18, the J gene TRBJ2-3, with unresolved D. The V end was cut by 2 bases, the J end by 7 bases, with 10 bases between. CDR3 size: 13 residues. CDR1 KGHSH and CDR2 LQKENI come from the germline V gene. The DNA of the CDR3 is TGTGCCAGCTCACCATTTGGGCTTCATACGCAGTATTTT. This codes for CASSPFGLHTQYF.

This clone was recorded only once. The chain employs TRBV30 and TRBJ1-5; TRBD1 agrees at 9 bases. V shed 5 bases, J shed 5 bases, and the junction held 7 bases outside the gene matches. The CDR3 is 14 amino acids. Germline V gene data show CDR1 as GTSNPN and CDR2 as SVGIG (reference sequence). The CDR3 DNA follows: TGTGCCTGGTCTGGCGGGACAGGGCATCAGCCCCAGCATTTT. It encodes CAWSGGTGHQPQHF.

This rearrangement joins TRBV7-3 to TRBJ2-3; 11 bases fit TRBD2. V gave up 5 bases and J gave up 7 bases; unmatched junction bases: 14. The V gene's germline CDR1 is SGHTA and CDR2 FQGTGA. CDR3 length: 17 amino acids. The CDR3 DNA is TGTGCCAGCAGCATGGGTCCCCTAGCGGGGGGCTTGAATACGCAGTATTTT. Its translation: CASSMGPLAGGLNTQYF.

The chain has TRBV6-2 or TRBV6-3 and TRBJ2-3; 7 nucleotides agree with TRBD1. The V and J ends lost 4 bases and 0 bases, in that order; junction bases with no gene match: 4. Germline CDR1 reads MNHEY; CDR2 reads SVGEGT. The CDR3 has 15 residues. The CDR3 DNA follows: TGTGCCAGCAGTTCCGGGACAGCGAGCACAGATACGCAGTATTTT. Its protein product is CASSSGTASTDTQYF.

The chain recombines TRBV12-3 or TRBV12-4 with TRBJ1-2; perhaps TRBD1 as D (6 bases). The CDR3 runs to 12 residues. Trimming took off 7 bases at V and 4 bases at J, with 10 bases between the two ends. The CDR3 DNA follows: TGTGCCAGCAACTCGGACAGCTATGGCTACACCTTC. Residues: CASNSDSYGYTF.

V is TRBV3-1 (or the pseudogene TRBV3-2) and J is TRBJ1-2; 8 nucleotides agree with TRBD1. The germline V gene encodes CDR1 LGHDT and CDR2 YNNKEL (reference sequence). The junction had 2 bases not matched to a gene; V was cut back by 4 bases and J by 4 bases. The CDR3 runs 13 residues. The chain's CDR3 is CASSLTGAYGYTF. The CDR3, as DNA: TGTGCCAGCAGCCTGACAGGGGCCTATGGCTACACCTTC.